This TCR beta chain comes out of a study of T-cell reconstitution after alpha-beta-depleted transplantation in children. Preparation of the TCRbeta library involved a method that used unique molecular identifiers. A single record per CDR3 protein comes from TCRdb applying MiXCR to the PCR reads. The table includes approximately 590,000 distinct CDR3 sequences, roughly 10% detected once. Trimming cost V 7 bases and J 3 bases; bases outside gene matches: 8. CDR3 length: 13 amino acids. Per germline, CDR1 SQVTM and CDR2 ANQGSEA. This clonotype showed up many times. Sample: PBMCs from the stem cell graft donor, taken from the stem cell graft. The TCR sequence derives from a human donor who donated a stem cell graft to a child with acute myeloid leukemia. The chain uses TRBV29-1 and TRBJ2-7, with 8 positions matching TRBD1. CDR3 coding DNA: TGCAGCGCCTCGACAGGGGACCTCTACGAGCAGTACTTC. Translating it yields CSASTGDLYEQYF.